The rows below give T cell receptor beta chains drawn from one sample of a study of blood T cell repertoires in COVID-19. The protocol was immunoSEQ multiplex PCR, while the TCRdb copy is restricted to in-frame clones and leaves out a portion. Of hundreds of thousands of clones in the sample, approximately 80% are singletons; the top ten hold around 25%. The specimen sequenced was peripheral blood. These receptors were collected from a man aged 40-55 years with acute or convalescent COVID-19. The CDR3 runs from the conserved cysteine through the conserved F or W. The D gene is left open where the match is weak. Rows give clone size only sometimes, using once, few, many, or a class for an expanded clone.

-	TRBV30	TRBJ1-2	TRBD1	TGTGCCTGGAGTGTCCACAGGGGAGAGGCTAACTATGGCTACACCTTC	CAWSVHRGEANYGYTF
-	TRBV5-1	TRBJ2-7	-	TGCGCCAGCAGTCGGGCAGGGGAGTCCTACGAGCAGTACTTC	CASSRAGESYEQYF
-	TRBV7-8	TRBJ2-5	TRBD1	TGTGCCAGCAGCTCGGACAGGGGAGGGACCCAGTACTTC	CASSSDRGGTQYF
-	TRBV27	TRBJ2-7	TRBD1	TGTGCCACCTCAAACCGGGACAGGGCCCACGAGCAGTACTTC	CATSNRDRAHEQYF
-	TRBV7-2	TRBJ2-3	TRBD2	TGTGCCAGCAGCTTGGCCGAAGCGGGAGGGAGAAAAGATACGCAGTATTTT	CASSLAEAGGRKDTQYF
-	TRBV18	TRBJ1-4	-	TGTGCCAGCTCACCCTACAGGTTGAAGGTGGAAACTAATGAAAAACTGTTTTTT	CASSPYRLKVETNEKLFF
-	TRBV5-1	TRBJ2-5	-	TGCGCCAGCAGCTTGACCGCAGGGCAAGAGACCCAGTACTTC	CASSLTAGQETQYF
-	TRBV7-3	TRBJ2-2	TRBD1	TGTGCCAGCAGCTCAACGGGACAGGGATCCGGGGAGCTGTTTTTT	CASSSTGQGSGELFF
-	TRBV2	TRBJ2-1	TRBD2	TGTGCCAGCAGTAACAGCGGGAGGGCCATAGATGAGCAGTTCTTC	CASSNSGRAIDEQFF
few	TRBV5-4	TRBJ1-1	TRBD1	TGTGCCAGCAGCGCTGGACAGGTGAACACTGAAGCTTTCTTT	CASSAGQVNTEAFF
-	TRBV9	TRBJ1-3	TRBD1	TGTGCCAGCAGCCCTCGCGCAACAGGGGAGTTTGCTGGAAACACCATATATTTT	CASSPRATGEFAGNTIYF
once	TRBV2	TRBJ1-1	TRBD1	TGTGCCAGCAGTGTAGACAGGGGGTACACTGAAGCTTTCTTT	CASSVDRGYTEAFF
-	TRBV11-3	TRBJ2-3	TRBD2	TGTGCCAGCAGCACCCGGACTAGCGGGAGCACAGATACGCAGTATTTT	CASSTRTSGSTDTQYF
-	TRBV30	TRBJ1-2	-	TGTGCCTTCAGGGAAGGAGGGGGCTACACCTTC	CAFREGGGYTF
-	TRBV6-5	TRBJ2-1	-	TGTGCCAGCAATTCCCCCCGGGACAACGACAATGAGCAGTTCTTC	CASNSPRDNDNEQFF
-	TRBV19	TRBJ1-1	-	TGTGCCACTAGGGGGACTATCTCGAACACTGAAGCTTTCTTT	CATRGTISNTEAFF
few	TRBV12-3/TRBV12-4	TRBJ2-1	-	TGTGCCAGCAGTTTAAAGGAGGACCAGTTCTTC	CASSLKEDQFF
once	TRBV2	TRBJ1-1	TRBD1	TGTGCCAGCAGCCGGGACAGGGGGCTACCTTTCTTT	CASSRDRGLPFF
-	TRBV27	TRBJ2-7	-	TGTGCCAGCAGTTTTATAGGGACAACGTTCTCCTACGAGCAGTACTTC	CASSFIGTTFSYEQYF
-	TRBV12-3/TRBV12-4	TRBJ2-1	-	TGTGCCAGCAGTTATGTAGGGGATGAGCAGTTCTTC	CASSYVGDEQFF
-	TRBV7-9	TRBJ2-7	-	TGTGCCAGCAGCCTTTATGGGAGCTACGAGCAGTACTTC	CASSLYGSYEQYF
-	TRBV20-1	TRBJ2-1	TRBD1	TGCAGTGCTAGTGGTGGTTGGGACAGGGATTTCGATGAGCAGTTCTTC	CSASGGWDRDFDEQFF
once	TRBV24-1	TRBJ1-5	TRBD1	TGTGCCACCCCTACAGGGGACCATAGCAATCAGCCCCAGCATTTT	CATPTGDHSNQPQHF
-	TRBV27	TRBJ2-5	-	TGTGCCAGCAGGTTGGGGCAGAAAGAGGCCCAGTACTTC	CASRLGQKEAQYF
-	TRBV2	TRBJ1-5	TRBD1	TGTGCCAGCAGTGTGTTAGGAGGGGGCACTCAGCCCCAGCATTTT	CASSVLGGGTQPQHF
few	TRBV5-1	TRBJ1-2	TRBD1	TGCGCCAGCAGCCGGACAGGGGTAGGCTACACCTTC	CASSRTGVGYTF
-	TRBV5-5	TRBJ2-2	TRBD2	TGTGCCAGCAGCTTGGGACTAGCGGGAGGGTTAAACACCGGGGAGCTGTTTTTT	CASSLGLAGGLNTGELFF
-	TRBV20-1	TRBJ1-2	-	TGCAGTGTACAGGACAACTATGGCTACACCTTC	CSVQDNYGYTF
-	TRBV7-6	TRBJ2-7	-	TGTGCCAGCAGCTTAGGGACTGGGGTATCCTACGAGCAGTACTTC	CASSLGTGVSYEQYF
-	TRBV7-8	TRBJ1-1	-	TGTGCCAGCAGCTTATTCCCTGACACTGAAGCTTTCTTT	CASSLFPDTEAFF
few	TRBV5-4	TRBJ1-2	-	TGTGCCAGCAGCTTTGAGCGGGACTATGGCTACACCTTC	CASSFERDYGYTF
-	TRBV6-2/TRBV6-3	TRBJ2-7	-	TGTGCCAGCAGTCCCCAGGGGGGTGGCGAGCAGTACTTC	CASSPQGGGEQYF
-	TRBV19	TRBJ1-2	-	TGTGCCAGTAGTCCTGGTGAGGGAAAATATGGCTACACCTTC	CASSPGEGKYGYTF
-	TRBV13	TRBJ2-7	-	TGTGCCAGCAGCTTAGGCCCAGTATCCTACGAGCAGTACTTC	CASSLGPVSYEQYF
-	TRBV7-8	TRBJ1-2	TRBD1	TGTGCCAGCAGCCCGGGGGACAGCTATGGCTACACCTTC	CASSPGDSYGYTF
few	TRBV19	TRBJ1-2	-	TGTGCCAGTAGTCCACAGGGACAACAATTCTATGGCTACACCTTC	CASSPQGQQFYGYTF
once	TRBV10-3	TRBJ2-3	TRBD2	TGTGCCATGATGCAAGGACTAGCGGGAGTTGATACGCAGTATTTT	CAMMQGLAGVDTQYF